These 21 T cell receptor beta chains were all obtained from the same sample, sequenced in a study of blood T cell repertoires in COVID-19 (dated by TCRdb to 2020 to 2022). Receptors were amplified or captured by the immunoSEQ multiplex PCR assay. Imported from immuneACCESS, the table was reduced by TCRdb to in-frame sequences with V and J called. These copies leave out some clones; in studies compared against another copy, an unresolved V gene accounts for under half, and the cause of the remainder is not known. The table for this sample lists approximately 78,000 clones; around four fifths of them were counted only once. 15% to 20% of the sample is in the top ten clones. The sample comprised peripheral blood. The source is a woman of 80 years or more with acute or convalescent COVID-19.

The rearrangement links TRBV2 to TRBJ1-2; TRBD1 matches 7 bases. Germline CDR1 reads SNHLY; CDR2 reads FYNNEI. V shed 1 base, J shed 4 bases, and the junction held 9 bases outside the gene matches. CDR3 length: 16 residues. The CDR3 loop is CASSEGDRSGLYGYTF. In nucleotides, the CDR3 is TGTGCCAGCAGTGAAGGGGACAGATCGGGGCTCTATGGCTACACCTTC.

This clone was seen a single time. The chain uses TRBV14 and TRBJ1-4; D not certain. V lost 4 bases and J lost 6, with 9 bases in between. In germline, CDR1 is SGHDN, CDR2 FVKESK. The CDR3 is 13 amino acids. The CDR3 DNA sequence: TGTGCCAGCAGCCCGGGGATTTATGAAAAACTGTTTTTT. It codes for CASSPGIYEKLFF.

CDR3 protein: CATSDVLAGSYNEQFF. Written as DNA, the CDR3 is TGTGCCACCAGTGATGTGTTAGCGGGTTCTTACAATGAGCAGTTCTTC. The J gene is TRBJ2-1, the V gene TRBV24-1, with TRBD2 identical over 7 bases. Unmatched junction bases numbered 8, after V lost 3 bases and J lost 4 bases. The CDR3 length is 16 residues. The germline V gene encodes CDR1 KGHDR and CDR2 SFDVKD.

DNA for the CDR3: TGTGCCAGCAGTTTATGGGGCGGGGTTTCCTACAATGAGCAGTTCTTC. This sequence encodes CASSLWGGVSYNEQFF. V usage is TRBV28 and J usage is TRBJ2-1; perhaps TRBD2 as D (6 bases). CDR3 length equals 16 residues. The germline V gene has CDR1 MDHEN and CDR2 SYDVKM. V lost 0 bases to trimming and J lost 1 base, with 10 bases between them.

The V call is TRBV5-1, the J call TRBJ2-2; TRBD2 matches 10 bases. With 4 bases clipped from V and 2 bases from J, the junction kept 5 bases outside the gene matches. Per germline, CDR1 SGHRS and CDR2 YFSETQ. This CDR3 comprises 16 residues. The CDR3 bases are TGCGCCAGCAGCCTTAGCGGGGGGACAAACACCGGGGAGCTGTTTTTT. It codes for CASSLSGGTNTGELFF.

The gene calls are TRBV27 and TRBJ1-1; D is uncertain. Germline CDR1 reads MNHEY; CDR2 reads SMNVEV (reference sequence). This CDR3 comprises 13 residues. With 6 bases removed from V and 5 bases from J, the gap between germline ends came to 13 bases. The CDR3 spells CASRELSGTEAFF. The CDR3 DNA reads as TGTGCCAGCAGGGAGTTGTCGGGAACTGAAGCTTTCTTT.

The chain has TRBV6-2 or TRBV6-3 and TRBJ1-1, with TRBD1 identical over 9 bases. V shed 1 base, J shed 5 bases, and the junction held 2 bases outside the gene matches. CDR3 length equals 14 residues. The germline V gene has CDR1 MNHEY and CDR2 SVGEGT. CDR3 nucleotides: TGTGCCAGCAGTTACTGGGACAGGGAAACTGAAGCTTTCTTT. As protein: CASSYWDRETEAFF.

V gene TRBV5-4 combines with J gene TRBJ1-2; D is unresolved. Trimming took off 1 base at V and 5 bases at J, with 18 bases between the two ends. Germline values: CDR1 SGHNT, CDR2 YYREEE (reference sequence). This CDR3 contains 16 residues. The DNA of the CDR3 is TGTGCCAGCAGCTTGCCCAGTGGAGGCGGGATATATGGCTACACCTTC. Amino acid sequence: CASSLPSGGGIYGYTF.

V is TRBV30 and J is TRBJ1-5; tentative D call: TRBD1 (5 bases). Germline assignment: CDR1 GTSNPN and CDR2 SVGIG (reference sequence). The CDR3 spans 15 residues. V lost 0 bases, J lost 4 bases, and 13 bases lay in between. The CDR3 DNA is TGTGCCTGGAGTGTCAACTCGGGGGGTAATCAGCCCCAGCATTTT. Translating gives CAWSVNSGGNQPQHF.

This clone was picked up a small number of times. J is TRBJ2-7 and V is TRBV15; possible D gene TRBD1, 5 bases. Deletions cut 3 bases from V and 2 bases from J, with 11 bases between. Per the germline V gene, CDR1 is LNHNV and CDR2 is YYDKDF (reference sequence). The CDR3 spans 14 residues. In DNA, the CDR3 is TGTGCCACCAGCAGGACAGCCGGAGCCTACGAGCAGTACTTC. It translates to CATSRTAGAYEQYF.

The chain employs TRBV5-1 and TRBJ2-3; maybe TRBD1 (5 bases). V dropped 2 bases and J dropped 0 bases, with 10 bases sitting between them. Germline V gene data show CDR1 as SGHRS and CDR2 as YFSETQ. This CDR3 has 15 residues. The DNA for the CDR3 is TGCGCCAGCAGCTTACAGGTGGGGAGCACAGATACGCAGTATTTT. It yields the protein CASSLQVGSTDTQYF.

With regard to this clone: In the same sample, other DNA sequences code for this CDR3. The CDR3 DNA follows: TGCGCCAGCAGCTTGGCGGGTTCACCTAATGAAAAACTGTTTTTT. It specifies CASSLAGSPNEKLFF. The chain uses TRBV5-1 and TRBJ1-4; D is uncertain. Germline V CDR1 and CDR2: SGHRS, YFSETQ. V lost 0 bases and J lost 3, with 9 bases in between. The CDR3 has 15 amino acids.

The chain links TRBV10-3 to TRBJ1-1, with TRBD1 identical over 10 bases. Germline-derived CDR1 and CDR2 are ENHRY and SYGVKD. The length of the CDR3 is 14 residues. Unmatched junction bases numbered 6, after V lost 10 bases and J lost 1 base. DNA of the CDR3: TGTGCCACGGGCGGGACAGGGGAGAACACTGAAGCTTTCTTT. It is translated as CATGGTGENTEAFF.

A remark on this clone: Other DNA sequences in the sample encode the same CDR3. This chain joins TRBV7-8 and TRBJ1-5; TRBD1 might be the D (5 bases). This CDR3 region has 15 residues. Trimming removed 3 bases from V and 3 bases from J, with 12 bases in between. Germline-derived CDR1 and CDR2 are SGHVS and FQNEAQ. CDR3 protein: CASSFRGGDNQPQHF. The CDR3 DNA is TGTGCCAGCAGCTTCAGAGGAGGGGACAATCAGCCCCAGCATTTT.

J is TRBJ2-7 and V is TRBV19, with TRBD2 matching 9 bases. Trimming removed 5 bases from V and 5 bases from J; junction bases left unmatched: 13. The CDR3 is 16 amino acids. Germline CDR1 is LNHDA and CDR2 is SQIVND (reference sequence). CDR3 DNA: TGTGCCAGTAGTCACCCGAGGGCTAGCGGGATAAACGAGCAGTACTTC. It yields the protein CASSHPRASGINEQYF.

The chain employs TRBV11-2 and TRBJ1-1; 8 nucleotides align to TRBD1. Trimming removed 1 base from V and 5 bases from J; junction bases left unmatched: 6. Germline V lookup: CDR1 SGHAT, CDR2 FQNNGV. The CDR3 spans 15 residues. The CDR3 DNA follows: TGTGCCAGCAGCTTAGGGGGATGGACAGGGACTGAAGCTTTCTTT. This codes for CASSLGGWTGTEAFF.

In this sample, this clone turned up a few times. V and J are TRBV19 and TRBJ1-2, with D possibly being TRBD1 (5 bases). Germline V gene lookup returns CDR1 LNHDA and CDR2 SQIVND (reference sequence). V gave up 9 bases and J gave up 8 bases, with 19 bases separating them. This CDR3 region has 13 residues. The CDR3 is CASSSIRGLGYTF. DNA for the CDR3: TGTGCCAGCTCATCGATTAGGGGCTTGGGCTACACCTTC.

This chain uses TRBV9 with TRBJ1-4; TRBD1 might be the D (6 bases). Trimming shortened V by 4 bases and J by 5 bases, and 15 bases separated the two germline ends. Germline lookup yields CDR1 SGDLS and CDR2 YYNGEE. CDR3 length equals 15 residues. The CDR3 loop reads CASSLDPDRNEKLFF. CDR3 sequence (DNA): TGTGCCAGCAGCTTAGACCCGGACAGAAATGAAAAACTGTTTTTT.

This chain links TRBV2 with TRBJ2-2, with D possibly being TRBD2 (6 bases). The germline gives CDR1 SNHLY, CDR2 FYNNEI. CDR3 size: 15 residues. V lost 6 bases to trimming and J lost 5 bases, with 16 bases between them. In DNA, the CDR3 is TGTGCCAGCAGCGAGACTAGTGGGGGGACCGGGGAGCTGTTTTTT. Amino acids: CASSETSGGTGELFF.

This chain connects TRBV7-9 to TRBJ2-7; TRBD1 matches at 10 bases. Germline CDR1 reads SEHNR; CDR2 reads FQNEAQ (reference sequence). V lost 4 bases and J lost 3; bases outside the gene matches: 6. The CDR3 is 15 residues long. CDR3 region: CASSSWTGGGYEQYF. In DNA, the CDR3 is TGTGCCAGCAGCTCTTGGACAGGGGGTGGCTACGAGCAGTACTTC.

This clone turned up a few times. The rearrangement joins TRBV27 to TRBJ1-6, with TRBD1 as a possible D gene (5 bases). The ends were cut back, 4 bases at V and 1 base at J, with 20 bases in the middle. Per germline, CDR1 MNHEY and CDR2 SMNVEV (reference sequence). CDR3 length: 19 amino acids. The CDR3 sequence is CASSYQVPPGASYNSPLHF. The CDR3 DNA is TGTGCCAGCAGTTACCAGGTCCCTCCTGGGGCGTCCTATAATTCACCCCTCCACTTT.